These 7 T cell receptor beta chains were all obtained from the same sample, sequenced in a study of CXCR3-negative and CXCR3-positive naive CD8 T cells. The antigens these receptors bind are not known. TRB cDNA libraries were made by UMI-labeled 5' RACE. From its re-call of the 5' RACE reads, TCRdb lists each CDR3 protein once, without DNA. The table gives roughly 130,000 distinct CDR3 sequences; the top ten clones make up 0.5% to 0.75% of it. Study-wide points: Higher TRB CDR3 hydrophobicity marked CXCR3-positive naive cells relative to CXCR3-negative naive cells.

Material: naive CXCR3+ CD8+ T cells from blood. The subset was: CD45RO-CCR7+CD27+CD95- naive CD8+ T cells expressing CXCR3 (TNR3+). The source is a human donor in good health. Some clones in this sample may be carry-over from other donors' samples.

V gene TRBV2 combines with J gene TRBJ1-5; the TCRdb call, TRBD1, lacks DNA for checking. The CDR3 is 14 amino acids. CDR1 is SNHLY, CDR2 FYNNEI, per germline. The CDR3 loop reads CASRLRGSNQPQHF.

The chain uses TRBV6-5 and TRBJ1-5; TCRdb gives TRBD1 as the D gene, but with no DNA this cannot be confirmed. Germline V gene data show CDR1 as MNHEY and CDR2 as SVGAGI. The CDR3 contains 12 residues. CDR3 region: CGAGQNNQPQHF.

The genes are TRBV7-9 and TRBJ2-2. The CDR3 is made up of 13 amino acids. Germline V lookup: CDR1 SEHNR, CDR2 FQNEAQ (reference sequence). The CDR3 protein is CASTSPNTGELFF.

The rearrangement uses TRBV27 and TRBJ1-1; TCRdb's D call, TRBD1, is unchecked because there is no DNA. Germline V gene lookup returns CDR1 MNHEY and CDR2 SMNVEV (reference sequence). This CDR3 spans 13 amino acids. The CDR3 sequence: CASSPLTGEGAFF.

The chain has TRBV19 and TRBJ1-1. This CDR3 comprises 14 residues. The germline V gene encodes CDR1 LNHDA and CDR2 SQIVND (reference sequence). The CDR3 protein is CASSTYSTSTEAFF. The entire variable domain, with the rest obtained from reference TRBV19 and TRBJ1-1, is as follows: DGGITQSPKYLFRKEGQNVTLSCEQNLNHDAMYWYRQDPGQGLRLIYYSQIVNDFQKGDIAEGYSVSREKKESFPLTVTSAQKNPTAFYLCASSTYSTSTEAFFGQGTRLTVV.

This chain connects TRBV27 to TRBJ2-3; TCRdb lists TRBD2, though no DNA is available to test this call. This CDR3 has 15 amino acids. Germline V gene data show CDR1 as MNHEY and CDR2 as SMNVEV (reference sequence). CDR3 residues: CASRGPAGYEDTQYF.

The chain joins TRBV12-3 or TRBV12-4 to TRBJ2-7; TCRdb's assignment of TRBD2 cannot be checked, as there is no DNA. This CDR3 spans 15 amino acids. Here the CDR3 reads CASSLSRAVSHEQYF.